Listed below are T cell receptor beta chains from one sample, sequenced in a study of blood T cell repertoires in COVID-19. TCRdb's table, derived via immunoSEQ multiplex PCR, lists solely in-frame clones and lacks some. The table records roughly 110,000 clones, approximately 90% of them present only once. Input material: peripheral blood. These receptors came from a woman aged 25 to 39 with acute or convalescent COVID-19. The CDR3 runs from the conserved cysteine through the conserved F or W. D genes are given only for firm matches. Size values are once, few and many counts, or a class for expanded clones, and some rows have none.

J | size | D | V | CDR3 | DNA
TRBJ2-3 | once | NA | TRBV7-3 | CASSLTQGDTQYF | TGTGCCAGCAGCTTAACTCAGGGAGATACGCAGTATTTT
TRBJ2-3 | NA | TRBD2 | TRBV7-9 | CASSLGGGNTDTQYF | TGTGCCAGCAGCTTAGGCGGGGGGAACACAGATACGCAGTATTTT
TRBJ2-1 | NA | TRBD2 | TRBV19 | CASTRAGSYNEQFF | TGTGCCAGTACCAGAGCGGGATCCTACAATGAGCAGTTCTTC
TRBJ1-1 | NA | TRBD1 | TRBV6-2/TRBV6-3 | CASSNRGSTEAFF | TGTGCCAGCAGTAACAGGGGAAGCACTGAAGCTTTCTTT
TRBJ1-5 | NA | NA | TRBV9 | CASSVEGVSGQPQHF | TGTGCCAGCAGCGTAGAGGGGGTCTCAGGTCAGCCCCAGCATTTT
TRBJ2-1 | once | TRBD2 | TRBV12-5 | CASGLVLGAGAQEQFF | TGTGCTAGTGGTTTGGTACTAGGAGCGGGAGCGCAGGAGCAGTTCTTC
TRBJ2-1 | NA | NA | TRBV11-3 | CASSLESASYNEQFF | TGTGCCAGCAGCTTAGAGTCTGCCAGCTACAATGAGCAGTTCTTC
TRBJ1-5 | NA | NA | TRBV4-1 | CASSQDLVRGTQPQHF | TGCGCCAGCAGCCAAGATCTTGTGCGGGGAACTCAGCCCCAGCATTTT
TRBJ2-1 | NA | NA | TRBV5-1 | CASSLGSGYNEQFF | TGCGCCAGCAGCTTGGGGTCCGGTTACAATGAGCAGTTCTTC
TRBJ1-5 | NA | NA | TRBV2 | CASRDVRGARSQHF | TGTGCCAGCAGGGATGTCCGGGGGGCCCGCTCCCAGCATTTT
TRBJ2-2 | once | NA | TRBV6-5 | CASSYRQTGTTGELFF | TGTGCCAGCAGTTACCGCCAGACAGGCACTACCGGGGAGCTGTTTTTT
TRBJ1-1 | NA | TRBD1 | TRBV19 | CASTTTGQMNTEAFF | TGTGCCAGTACCACTACGGGACAGATGAACACTGAAGCTTTCTTT
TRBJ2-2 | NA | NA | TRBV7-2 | CASSLASQGGGELFF | TGTGCCAGCAGCTTAGCGAGTCAGGGCGGCGGGGAGCTGTTTTTT
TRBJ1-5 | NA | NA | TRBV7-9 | CASSLVSNQPQHF | TGTGCCAGCAGCCTCGTTAGCAATCAGCCCCAGCATTTT
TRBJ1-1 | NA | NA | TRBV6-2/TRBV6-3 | CASSPDGRTGNTEAFF | TGTGCCAGCAGCCCCGATGGTAGAACAGGGAACACTGAAGCTTTCTTT
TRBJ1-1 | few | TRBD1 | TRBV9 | CASSPQGQATTEAFF | TGTGCCAGCAGCCCCCAGGGACAGGCGACCACTGAAGCTTTCTTT
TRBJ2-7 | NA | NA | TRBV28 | CASRSLFWEQYF | TGTGCCAGCAGGAGTCTCTTTTGGGAGCAGTACTTC
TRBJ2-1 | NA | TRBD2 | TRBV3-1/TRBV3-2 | CASSHLTSCNEQFF | TGTGCCAGCAGCCACCTGACTAGCTGCAATGAGCAGTTCTTC
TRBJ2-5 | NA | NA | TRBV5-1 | CASSFGRGTKTQYF | TGCGCCAGCAGCTTTGGGAGGGGGACGAAGACCCAGTACTTC
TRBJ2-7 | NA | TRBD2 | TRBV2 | CASSGGPGGPYEQYF | TGTGCCAGCAGTGGGGGCCCGGGAGGGCCCTACGAGCAGTACTTC
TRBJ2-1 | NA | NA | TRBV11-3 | CASSSLAEQFF | TGTGCCAGCAGCTCCCTAGCTGAGCAGTTCTTC
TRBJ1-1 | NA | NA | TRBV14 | CASSGGRDTEAFF | TGTGCCAGCAGCGGCGGCCGGGACACTGAAGCTTTCTTT
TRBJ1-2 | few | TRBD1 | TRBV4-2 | CASRHAGTGDGYTF | TGTGCCAGCAGGCACGCCGGGACAGGCGACGGCTACACCTTC
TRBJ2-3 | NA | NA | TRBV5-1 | CASRYPSDRADTQYF | TGCGCCAGCAGGTATCCTAGCGACCGGGCAGATACGCAGTATTTT
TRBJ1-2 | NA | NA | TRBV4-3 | CASSQDLSYGYTF | TGCGCCAGCAGCCAAGATCTAAGCTATGGCTACACCTTC
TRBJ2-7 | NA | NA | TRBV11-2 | CASSLRATYEQYF | TGTGCCAGCAGCTTGAGGGCGACATACGAGCAGTACTTC
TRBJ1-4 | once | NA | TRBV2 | CAGRGDNEKLFF | TGTGCCGGGCGGGGAGATAATGAAAAACTGTTTTTT
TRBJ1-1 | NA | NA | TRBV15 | CATTLLRMNTEAFF | TGTGCCACCACATTACTAAGAATGAACACTGAAGCTTTCTTT
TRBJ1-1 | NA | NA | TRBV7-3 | CASSLAGATGTEAFF | TGTGCCAGCAGCTTAGCAGGGGCGACGGGAACTGAAGCTTTCTTT
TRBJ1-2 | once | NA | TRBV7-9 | CASSLAYWTTRNGYTF | TGTGCCAGCAGCTTAGCGTACTGGACAACCCGGAACGGCTACACCTTC
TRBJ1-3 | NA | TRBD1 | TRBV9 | CASSVAGQGATGNTIYF | TGTGCCAGCAGCGTAGCCGGACAGGGGGCGACTGGAAACACCATATATTTT
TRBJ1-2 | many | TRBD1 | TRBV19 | CASSTRQGEGYTF | TGTGCCAGTAGTACCCGACAGGGCGAGGGCTACACCTTC
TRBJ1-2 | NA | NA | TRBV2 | CASSEQGSYGYTF | TGTGCCAGCAGTGAACAAGGGAGCTATGGCTACACCTTC
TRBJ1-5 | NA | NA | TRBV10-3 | CAISDGKVRGIQPQHF | TGTGCCATCAGTGACGGGAAGGTCCGGGGAATACAGCCCCAGCATTTT
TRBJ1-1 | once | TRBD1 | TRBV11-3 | CASSQTGVPNTEAFF | TGTGCCAGCAGCCAGACAGGGGTCCCGAACACTGAAGCTTTCTTT
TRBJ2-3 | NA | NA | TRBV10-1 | CASSELTSRTGDTQYF | TGCGCCAGCAGTGAGTTAACGTCTAGAACTGGGGATACGCAGTATTTT
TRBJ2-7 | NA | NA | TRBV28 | CASSALTREPLYEQYF | TGTGCCAGCAGTGCCCTGACCAGGGAACCTTTGTACGAGCAGTACTTC
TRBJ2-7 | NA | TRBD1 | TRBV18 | CASSPLQTGTGIGEQYF | TGTGCCAGCTCACCACTACAGACCGGGACAGGGATCGGCGAGCAGTACTTC
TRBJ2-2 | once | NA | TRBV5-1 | CASSLGTSTAGELFF | TGCGCCAGCAGCTTGGGGACTTCGACGGCCGGGGAGCTGTTTTTT
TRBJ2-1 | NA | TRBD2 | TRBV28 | CASSLTSGEAHEQFF | TGTGCCAGCAGTTTAACTAGCGGGGAGGCCCATGAGCAGTTCTTC
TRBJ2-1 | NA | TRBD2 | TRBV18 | CASSRDFGGGSTYNEQFF | TGTGCCAGCTCCCGAGATTTTGGCGGGGGGTCAACCTACAATGAGCAGTTCTTC
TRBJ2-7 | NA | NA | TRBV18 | CASSPSPRWQGGGYGEQYF | TGTGCCAGCTCACCATCTCCGAGATGGCAGGGGGGCGGCTACGGCGAGCAGTACTTC
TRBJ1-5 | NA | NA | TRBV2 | CASSEARGSNQPQHF | TGTGCCAGCAGTGAAGCGCGCGGCAGCAATCAGCCCCAGCATTTT
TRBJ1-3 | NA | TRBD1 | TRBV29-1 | CSVQGRFGNTIYF | TGCAGCGTACAGGGGCGGTTTGGAAACACCATATATTTT
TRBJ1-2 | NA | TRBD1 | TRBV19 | CASTSDRGRNGGYTF | TGTGCCAGTACCTCCGACAGGGGGCGAAATGGTGGCTACACCTTC